This T cell receptor beta chain was recorded in a study of cytomegalovirus exposure and HLA in healthy donors. Remarks on this clone: Its target is not known.

Donors in the study were healthy people who gave bone marrow. Primers for the PCR totalled 60 Vbeta and 13 Jbeta. Measured with immunoSEQ multiplex PCR; TCRdb has only the in-frame clones, and not every one. The sample includes about 120,000 clones, over 75% seen only once; the top ten take about 2%. General study findings and limits: Later work found that TCR association rates differed between HLA loci; DRB1 had the most and HLA-C the fewest. Upon later analysis, HLA-associated TCR beta chains proved more clonally expanded than other, equally common chains.

V lost 7 bases to trimming and J lost 2 bases, with 9 bases between them. This CDR3 contains 12 residues. CDR1 and CDR2 (germline): SNHLY, FYNNEI. The origin of this receptor is a man between 25 and 39 years old in good health and CMV-seronegative. The specimen was PBMCs. The rearrangement links TRBV2 to TRBJ2-7; unclear D gene. Here the CDR3 reads CASIDKAYEQYF. The CDR3 DNA reads TGTGCCAGCATCGACAAGGCCTACGAGCAGTACTTC. The whole variable domain, remainder taken from reference TRBV2 and TRBJ2-7, is EPEVTQTPSHQVTQMGQEVILRCVPISNHLYFYWYRQILGQKVEFLVSFYNNEISEKSEIFDDQFSVERPDGSNFTLKIRSTKLEDSAMYFCASIDKAYEQYFGPGTRLTVT.